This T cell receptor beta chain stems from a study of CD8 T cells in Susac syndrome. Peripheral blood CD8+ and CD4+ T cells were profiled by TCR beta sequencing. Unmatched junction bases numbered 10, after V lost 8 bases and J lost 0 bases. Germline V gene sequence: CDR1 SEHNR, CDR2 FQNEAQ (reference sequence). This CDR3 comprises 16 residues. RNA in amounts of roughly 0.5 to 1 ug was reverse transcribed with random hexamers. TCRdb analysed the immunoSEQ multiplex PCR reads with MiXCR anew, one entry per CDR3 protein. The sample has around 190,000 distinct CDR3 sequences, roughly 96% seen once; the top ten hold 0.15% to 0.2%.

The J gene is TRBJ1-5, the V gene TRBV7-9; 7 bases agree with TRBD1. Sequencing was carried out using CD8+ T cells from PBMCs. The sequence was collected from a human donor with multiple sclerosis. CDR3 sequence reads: CASPSGTENSNQPQHF. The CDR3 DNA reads TGTGCCAGCCCTTCCGGGACAGAGAATAGCAATCAGCCCCAGCATTTT.